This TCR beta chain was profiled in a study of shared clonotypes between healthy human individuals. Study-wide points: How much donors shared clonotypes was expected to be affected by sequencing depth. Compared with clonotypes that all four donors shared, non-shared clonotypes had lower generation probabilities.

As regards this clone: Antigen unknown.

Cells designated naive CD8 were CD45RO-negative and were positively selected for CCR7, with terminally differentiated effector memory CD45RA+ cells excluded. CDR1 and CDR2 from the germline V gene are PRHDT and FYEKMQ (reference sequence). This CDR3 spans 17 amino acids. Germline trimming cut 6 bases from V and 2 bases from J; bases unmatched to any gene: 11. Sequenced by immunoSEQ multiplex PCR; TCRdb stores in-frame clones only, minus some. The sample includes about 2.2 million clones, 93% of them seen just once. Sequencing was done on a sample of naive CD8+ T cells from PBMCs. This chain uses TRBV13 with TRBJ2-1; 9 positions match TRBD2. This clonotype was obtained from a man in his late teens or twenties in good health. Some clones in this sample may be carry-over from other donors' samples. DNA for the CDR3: TGTGCCAGCAGGGGAAAATTGCGGGAGGGTACCTACAATGAGCAGTTCTTC. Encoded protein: CASRGKLREGTYNEQFF. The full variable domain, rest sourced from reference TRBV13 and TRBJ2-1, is AAGVIQSPRHLIKEKRETATLKCYPIPRHDTVYWYQQGPGQDPQFLISFYEKMQSDKGSIPDRFSAQQFSDYHSELNMSSLELGDSALYFCASRGKLREGTYNEQFFGPGTRLTVL.